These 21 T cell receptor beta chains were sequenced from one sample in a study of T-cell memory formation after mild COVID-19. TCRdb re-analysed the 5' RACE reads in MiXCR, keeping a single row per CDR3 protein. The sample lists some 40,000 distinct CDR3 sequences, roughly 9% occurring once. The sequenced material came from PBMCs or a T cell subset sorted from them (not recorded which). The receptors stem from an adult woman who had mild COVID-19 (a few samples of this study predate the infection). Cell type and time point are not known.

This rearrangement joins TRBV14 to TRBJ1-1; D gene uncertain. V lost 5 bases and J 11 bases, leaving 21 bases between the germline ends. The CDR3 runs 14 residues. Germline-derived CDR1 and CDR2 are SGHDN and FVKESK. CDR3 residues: CASSSMGRYPPAFF. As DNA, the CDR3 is TGTGCCAGCAGCTCCATGGGTCGCTACCCTCCGGCTTTCTTT.

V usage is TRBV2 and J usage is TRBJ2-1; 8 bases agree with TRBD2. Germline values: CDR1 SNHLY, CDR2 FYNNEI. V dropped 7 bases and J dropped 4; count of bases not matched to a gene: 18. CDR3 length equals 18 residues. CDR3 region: CASTNLAGSVSGYNEQFF. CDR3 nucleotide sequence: TGTGCCAGCACCAACCTAGCGGGTTCGGTATCTGGATACAATGAGCAGTTCTTC.

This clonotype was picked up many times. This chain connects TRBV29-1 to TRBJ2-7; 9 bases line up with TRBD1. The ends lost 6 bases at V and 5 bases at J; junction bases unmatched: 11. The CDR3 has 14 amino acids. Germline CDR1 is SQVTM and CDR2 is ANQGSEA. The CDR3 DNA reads TGCAGCGTGCGAACGGGACAGGGTATTCACGAGCAGTACTTC. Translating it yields CSVRTGQGIHEQYF.

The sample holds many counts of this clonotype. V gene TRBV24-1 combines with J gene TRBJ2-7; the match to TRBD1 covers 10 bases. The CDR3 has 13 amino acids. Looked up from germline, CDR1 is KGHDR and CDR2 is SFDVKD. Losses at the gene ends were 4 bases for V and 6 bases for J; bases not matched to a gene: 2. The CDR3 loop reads CATSEWTGGEQYF. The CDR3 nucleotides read TGTGCCACCAGTGAGTGGACAGGGGGCGAGCAGTACTTC.

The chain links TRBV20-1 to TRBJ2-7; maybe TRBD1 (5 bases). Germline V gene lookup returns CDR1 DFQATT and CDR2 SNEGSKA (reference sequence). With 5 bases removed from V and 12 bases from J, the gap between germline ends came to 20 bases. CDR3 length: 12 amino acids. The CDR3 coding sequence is TGCAGTGCTCGGACAACGCCCAATATCGGGTACTTC. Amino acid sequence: CSARTTPNIGYF.

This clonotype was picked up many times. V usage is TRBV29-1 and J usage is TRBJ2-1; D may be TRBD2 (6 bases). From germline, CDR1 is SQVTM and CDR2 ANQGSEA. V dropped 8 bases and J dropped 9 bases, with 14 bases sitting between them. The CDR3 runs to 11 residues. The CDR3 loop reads CSFGGSGEQFF. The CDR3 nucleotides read TGCAGCTTTGGGGGGAGCGGTGAGCAGTTCTTC.

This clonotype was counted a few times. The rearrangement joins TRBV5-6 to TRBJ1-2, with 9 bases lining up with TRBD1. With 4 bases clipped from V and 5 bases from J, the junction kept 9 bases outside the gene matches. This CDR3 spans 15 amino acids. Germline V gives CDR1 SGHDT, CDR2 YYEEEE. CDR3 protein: CASSVYRGPRYGYTF. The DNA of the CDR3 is TGTGCCAGCAGCGTCTACAGGGGGCCGCGGTATGGCTACACCTTC.

The CDR3 DNA sequence: TGTGCCAGCAGTCGTGGGACAGGGCAAGAGACCCAGTACTTC. Translating it yields CASSRGTGQETQYF. The chain uses TRBV5-6 and TRBJ2-5; TRBD1 matches at 9 bases. This CDR3 has 14 residues. V was clipped by 5 bases and J by 2 bases; unmatched bases: 4. The germline gives CDR1 SGHDT, CDR2 YYEEEE.

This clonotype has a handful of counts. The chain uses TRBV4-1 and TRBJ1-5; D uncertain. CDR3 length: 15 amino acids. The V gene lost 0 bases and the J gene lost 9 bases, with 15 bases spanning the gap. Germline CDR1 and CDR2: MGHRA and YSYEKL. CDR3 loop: CASSQEGMGSMPQHF. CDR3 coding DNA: TGCGCCAGCAGCCAAGAGGGAATGGGGTCGATGCCCCAGCATTTT.

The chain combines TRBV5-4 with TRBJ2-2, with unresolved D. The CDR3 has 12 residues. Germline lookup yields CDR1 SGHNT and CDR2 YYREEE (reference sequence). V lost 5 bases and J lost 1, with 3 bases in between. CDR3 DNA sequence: TGTGCCAGCAGTAGGAACACCGGGGAGCTGTTTTTT. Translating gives CASSRNTGELFF. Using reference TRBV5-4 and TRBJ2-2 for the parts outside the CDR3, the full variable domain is ETGVTQSPTHLIKTRGQQVTLRCSSQSGHNTVSWYQQALGQGPQFIFQYYREEENGRGNFPPRFSGLQFPNYSSELNVNALELDDSALYLCASSRNTGELFFGEGSRLTVL.

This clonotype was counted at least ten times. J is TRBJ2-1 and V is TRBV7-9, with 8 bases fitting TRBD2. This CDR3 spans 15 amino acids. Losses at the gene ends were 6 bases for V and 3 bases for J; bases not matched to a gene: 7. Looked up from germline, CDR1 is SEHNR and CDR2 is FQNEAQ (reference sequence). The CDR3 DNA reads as TGTGCCAGCAGTCTGACGGCGGGAGGCTACAATGAGCAGTTCTTC. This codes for CASSLTAGGYNEQFF. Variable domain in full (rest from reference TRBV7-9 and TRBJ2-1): DTGVSQNPRHKITKRGQNVTFRCDPISEHNRLYWYRQTLGQGPEFLTYFQNEAQLEKSRLLSDRFSAERPKGSFSTLEIQRTEQGDSAMYLCASSLTAGGYNEQFFGPGTRLTVL.

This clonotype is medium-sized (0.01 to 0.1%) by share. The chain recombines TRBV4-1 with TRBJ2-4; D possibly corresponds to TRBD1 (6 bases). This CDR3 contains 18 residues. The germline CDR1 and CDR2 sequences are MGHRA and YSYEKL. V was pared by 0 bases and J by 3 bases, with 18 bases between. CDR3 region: CASSQDDPGASGKNIQYF. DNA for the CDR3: TGCGCCAGCAGCCAAGATGATCCAGGGGCGTCGGGCAAAAACATTCAGTACTTC.

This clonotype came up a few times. The CDR3 coding sequence is TGTGCCAGCAGCCCGATGCGGCGTGGGGCCACTGAAGCTTTCTTT. Translating it yields CASSPMRRGATEAFF. V usage is TRBV7-2 and J usage is TRBJ1-1, with D possibly being TRBD1 (5 bases). Germline CDR1 and CDR2: SGHTA and FQGNSA. Trimming took 5 bases from V and 4 from J, leaving 17 bases between them. This CDR3 region has 15 residues.

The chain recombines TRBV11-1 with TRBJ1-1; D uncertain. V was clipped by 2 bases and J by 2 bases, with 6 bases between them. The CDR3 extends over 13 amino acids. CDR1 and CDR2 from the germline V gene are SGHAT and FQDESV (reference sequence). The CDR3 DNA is TGTGCCAGCAGCTTAATACTAAACACTGAAGCTTTCTTT. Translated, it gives CASSLILNTEAFF. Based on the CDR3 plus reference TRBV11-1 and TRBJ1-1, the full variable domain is EAEVAQSPRYKITEKSQAVAFWCDPISGHATLYWYRQILGQGPELLVQFQDESVVDDSQLPKDRFSAERLKGVDSTLKIQPAELGDSAMYLCASSLILNTEAFFGQGTRLTVV.

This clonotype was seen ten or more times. This CDR3 is CASNRGPASPLHF. The CDR3 DNA sequence: TGTGCCAGCAACAGGGGCCCGGCCTCACCCCTCCACTTT. J is TRBJ1-6 and V is TRBV5-5; 7 bases are a match to TRBD1. CDR3 size: 13 residues. Germline V gene sequence: CDR1 SGHKS, CDR2 YYEKEE (reference sequence). The V and J ends lost 6 bases and 10 bases, in that order; junction bases with no gene match: 7.

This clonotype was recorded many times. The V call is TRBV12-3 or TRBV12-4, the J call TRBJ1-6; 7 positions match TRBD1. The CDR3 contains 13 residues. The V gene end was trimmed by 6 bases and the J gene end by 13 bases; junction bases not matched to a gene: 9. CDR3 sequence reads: CASRPTGTAPLHF. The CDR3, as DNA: TGTGCCAGCAGACCGACAGGGACGGCCCCCCTCCACTTT.

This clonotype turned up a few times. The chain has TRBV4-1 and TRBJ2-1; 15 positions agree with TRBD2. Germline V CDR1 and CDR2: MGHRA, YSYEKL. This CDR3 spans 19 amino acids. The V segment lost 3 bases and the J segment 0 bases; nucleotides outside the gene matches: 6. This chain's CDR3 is CASSHGLAGGRGSYNEQFF. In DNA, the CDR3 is TGCGCCAGCAGCCACGGACTAGCGGGAGGGAGGGGCTCCTACAATGAGCAGTTCTTC.

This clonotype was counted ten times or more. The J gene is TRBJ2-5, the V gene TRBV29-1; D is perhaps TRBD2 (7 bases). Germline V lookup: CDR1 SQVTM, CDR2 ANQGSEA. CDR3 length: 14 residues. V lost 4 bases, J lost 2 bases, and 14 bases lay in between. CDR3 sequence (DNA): TGCAGCGTTGGTCTAAGGGGGGGACAAGAGACCCAGTACTTC. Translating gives CSVGLRGGQETQYF.

CDR3 sequence (DNA): TGCAGCGTTGGGACTCTTATTGAAGCTTTCTTT. Protein product: CSVGTLIEAFF. This chain connects TRBV29-1 to TRBJ1-1; D gene unclear. The CDR3 sequence is 11 residues long. The germline gives CDR1 SQVTM, CDR2 ANQGSEA. The V end lost 4 bases, the J end lost 7 bases, and 10 bases lay between the germline ends.

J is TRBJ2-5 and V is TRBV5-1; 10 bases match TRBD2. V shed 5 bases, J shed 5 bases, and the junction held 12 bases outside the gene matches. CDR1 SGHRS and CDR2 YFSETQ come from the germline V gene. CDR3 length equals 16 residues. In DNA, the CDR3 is TGCGCCAGCAGACCGCTGAGCGGGGGGGCTGGCGAGACCCAGTACTTC. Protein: CASRPLSGGAGETQYF.

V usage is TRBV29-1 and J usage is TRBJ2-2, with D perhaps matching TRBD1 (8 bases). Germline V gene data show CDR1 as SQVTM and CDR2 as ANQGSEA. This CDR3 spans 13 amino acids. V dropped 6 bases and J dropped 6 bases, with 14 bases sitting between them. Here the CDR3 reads CSVRTGRAGELFF. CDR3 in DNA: TGCAGCGTAAGGACAGGGAGGGCCGGGGAGCTGTTTTTT.